This TCR beta chain was profiled in a study of early T cells in non-severe SARS-CoV-2 infection. Background on the study: Investigators sequenced bulk RNA drawn from unsorted whole blood, and chains remained unpaired. Study-wide results and caveats: Comparison of clonotypes with VDJdb favored anti-spike CD8 responses while missing private and CD4 specificities.

This clonotype has ten or more counts. Its antigen is not known. Individual cDNA molecules each received unique molecular identifiers attached to them. One entry per CDR3 protein, called by TCRdb with MiXCR from the 5' RACE reads. The table lists about 39,000 distinct CDR3 sequences, 5.5% of them singletons. The clonotype originates from an adult who was a healthcare worker with PCR-confirmed SARS-CoV-2 infection or an uninfected control (not recorded which). The specimen was whole blood, collected at baseline.

For the CDR3, the DNA is TGTGCCAGCAGCTTGAAGTTTGGGGTTCTGAACACTGAAGCTTTCTTT. Translation gives CASSLKFGVLNTEAFF. The V and J genes are TRBV11-2 and TRBJ1-1; D not resolved. CDR3 length: 16 residues. From germline, CDR1 is SGHAT and CDR2 FQNNGV. The V end was cut by 3 bases, the J end by 0 bases, with 14 bases between.